Shown below are 16 T cell receptor beta chains from a single sample sequenced in a study of neoadjuvant nivolumab and ipilimumab in lung cancer. Some clones are missing from TCRdb's copy, which holds only in-frame ones; the method was immunoSEQ multiplex PCR. There are about 7,700 clones in the sample; under 90% occur only once, and 2.4% lies in the top ten. The sequencing used tumor tissue, collected after neoadjuvant nivolumab, alone or with ipilimumab, at or shortly before surgery. These receptors were collected from an adult with non-small cell lung cancer. Some clones in this sample may be carry-over from other donors' samples.

CDR3 nucleotides: TGTGCCAGCAGCTTAGTGTTGATGGGCGGCTACACCTTC. Encoded protein: CASSLVLMGGYTF. The V and J genes are TRBV13 and TRBJ1-2; no firm D call. Per the germline V gene, CDR1 is PRHDT and CDR2 is FYEKMQ (reference sequence). The germline V and J ends were trimmed by 1 base and 8 bases, with 11 bases remaining between them. The length of the CDR3 is 13 residues.

The CDR3 is CASTLGQAQRSQPQHF. The CDR3 DNA is TGTGCCAGCACCTTAGGACAGGCCCAAAGGAGTCAGCCCCAGCATTTT. This sequence joins TRBV2 and TRBJ1-5, with 7 bases that match TRBD1. CDR3 length: 16 residues. Germline V gives CDR1 SNHLY, CDR2 FYNNEI. J lost 6 bases, V lost 7 bases, and 15 bases had no gene match. The full variable domain, its missing parts supplied by reference TRBV2 and TRBJ1-5, is EPEVTQTPSHQVTQMGQEVILRCVPISNHLYFYWYRQILGQKVEFLVSFYNNEISEKSEIFDDQFSVERPDGSNFTLKIRSTKLEDSAMYFCASTLGQAQRSQPQHFGDGTRLSIL.

This rearrangement joins TRBV29-1 to TRBJ1-1; a weak D match, TRBD1 (5 bases). Germline CDR1 and CDR2: SQVTM and ANQGSEA. Trimming shortened V by 7 bases and J by 1 base, and 13 bases separated the two germline ends. This CDR3 contains 13 residues. The CDR3 DNA sequence: TGCAGCGCCTACCGGGACGAGAACACTGAAGCTTTCTTT. Translating gives CSAYRDENTEAFF.

The chain couples TRBV7-9 to TRBJ2-5; D might be TRBD2 (7 bases). The V and J ends lost 5 bases and 2 bases respectively, with 12 bases between them. Germline CDR1 and CDR2: SEHNR and FQNEAQ (reference sequence). This CDR3 spans 14 amino acids. The CDR3: CASSPRGLQETQYF. For the CDR3, the DNA is TGTGCCAGCAGCCCCAGGGGACTACAAGAGACCCAGTACTTC.

The J gene is TRBJ2-3, the V gene TRBV29-1; D perhaps matches TRBD2 (6 bases). V lost 6 bases and J 4 bases, leaving 17 bases between the germline ends. The CDR3 sequence is 14 residues long. CDR1 and CDR2 from the germline V gene are SQVTM and ANQGSEA. The CDR3, as DNA: TGCAGCGTCCCTGTTGGAGGGTCCGCAGATACGCAGTATTTT. It specifies CSVPVGGSADTQYF.

This clone was counted once. The CDR3 sequence is CASSSASGKAGELFF. The CDR3 DNA is TGTGCCAGCAGCTCGGCTAGCGGGAAAGCCGGGGAGCTGTTTTTT. V and J are TRBV5-4 and TRBJ2-2, with 9 bases identical to TRBD2. CDR3 length equals 15 residues. The J segment lost 6 bases and the V segment lost 3 bases, leaving 6 bases of the junction unmatched. Germline V gene lookup returns CDR1 SGHNT and CDR2 YYREEE (reference sequence).

The chain is built from TRBV7-9 and TRBJ2-5; TRBD2 aligns across 8 bases. Germline V gene lookup returns CDR1 SEHNR and CDR2 FQNEAQ (reference sequence). The CDR3 covers 16 residues. J lost 5 bases, V lost 0 bases, and 8 bases had no gene match. Here the CDR3 DNA reads TGTGCCAGCAGCTTAGCGAGGAGCGGGAGACGTGAGACCCAGTACTTC. Translating it yields CASSLARSGRRETQYF.

This clone was seen once. The chain has TRBV30 and TRBJ2-5; TRBD2 is a possible D gene (7 bases). Germline V lookup: CDR1 GTSNPN, CDR2 SVGIG (reference sequence). V was trimmed by 0 bases and J by 4 bases, leaving 18 bases between them. CDR3 length: 16 amino acids. The CDR3 DNA reads as TGTGCCTGGAGTGTAAGCCACGGGGGGCCCCGAGAGACCCAGTACTTC. Translating gives CAWSVSHGGPRETQYF.

The rearrangement links TRBV11-2 to TRBJ2-1, with 7 bases that match TRBD2. CDR1 SGHAT and CDR2 FQNNGV come from the germline V gene. The CDR3 is made up of 17 amino acids. After removal of 5 bases from V and 3 bases from J, the junction contained 13 bases not matched to a gene. The CDR3 DNA follows: TGTGCCAGCAGCCCCCGAGGTGGACTAGGGAGCTACAATGAGCAGTTCTTC. It translates to CASSPRGGLGSYNEQFF. Full variable domain (remainder filled in from reference TRBV11-2 and TRBJ2-1): EAGVAQSPRYKIIEKRQSVAFWCNPISGHATLYWYQQILGQGPKLLIQFQNNGVVDDSQLPKDRFSAERLKGVDSTLKIQPAKLEDSAVYLCASSPRGGLGSYNEQFFGPGTRLTVL.

V is TRBV29-1 and J is TRBJ2-1; TRBD2 matches at 11 bases. CDR3 length: 15 residues. CDR1 and CDR2 from the germline V gene are SQVTM and ANQGSEA. V lost 7 bases, J lost 5 bases, and 10 bases stayed unmatched. CDR3 sequence: CSGASGTSGNNEQFF. As DNA, the CDR3 is TGCAGCGGGGCCTCGGGGACTAGCGGAAACAATGAGCAGTTCTTC.

The V and J genes are TRBV6-5 and TRBJ1-6; D remains ambiguous. Germline CDR1 and CDR2: MNHEY and SVGAGI. There are 13 residues in the CDR3. V shed 6 bases and J shed 9 bases, with 12 bases lying between them. This CDR3 is CASRPTLGSPLHF. The DNA for the CDR3 is TGTGCCAGCAGACCCACTCTGGGTTCACCCCTCCACTTT.

The genes are TRBV6-1 and TRBJ2-7, with D unclear. The V gene lost 1 base and the J gene lost 2 bases, with 9 bases spanning the gap. There are 14 residues in the CDR3. Germline CDR1 MNHNS, CDR2 SASEGT. CDR3: CASSEDEVPYEQYF. The CDR3 DNA sequence: TGTGCCAGCAGTGAAGATGAGGTCCCCTACGAGCAGTACTTC.

The chain couples TRBV5-1 to TRBJ2-7; D perhaps matches TRBD1 (7 bases). V dropped 8 bases and J dropped 4 bases, with 16 bases sitting between them. The CDR3 is made up of 13 amino acids. CDR1 and CDR2 from the germline V gene are SGHRS and YFSETQ. The CDR3 DNA is TGCGCCAGTCAATCAGGGGGGTCGTACGAGCAGTACTTC. Translated: CASQSGGSYEQYF. Complete variable domain (other parts from reference TRBV5-1 and TRBJ2-7): KAGVTQTPRYLIKTRGQQVTLSCSPISGHRSVSWYQQTPGQGLQFLFEYFSETQRNKGNFPGRFSGRQFSNSRSEMNVSTLELGDSALYLCASQSGGSYEQYFGPGTRLTVT.

The chain links TRBV5-6 to TRBJ2-5, with no clear D. This CDR3 spans 13 amino acids. V lost 0 bases, J lost 2 bases, and 5 bases lay in between. Germline V gene data show CDR1 as SGHDT and CDR2 as YYEEEE. CDR3 DNA sequence: TGTGCCAGCAGCTTGGCCAGGCAAGAGACCCAGTACTTC. Translating it yields CASSLARQETQYF.

This CDR3 reads CAWKKAGETGELFF. The CDR3, as DNA: TGTGCCTGGAAAAAAGCGGGAGAAACCGGGGAGCTGTTTTTT. V is TRBV30 and J is TRBJ2-2; TRBD2 matches 8 bases. Germline CDR1 and CDR2: GTSNPN and SVGIG (reference sequence). The CDR3 length is 14 residues. J was trimmed by 5 bases and V by 4 bases; bases with no gene match: 6.

This rearrangement joins TRBV13 to TRBJ2-7, with 10 bases aligning to TRBD2. The CDR3 extends over 16 amino acids. Germline V gene sequence: CDR1 PRHDT, CDR2 FYEKMQ (reference sequence). After removal of 0 bases from V and 2 bases from J, the junction contained 4 bases not matched to a gene. The CDR3 protein is CASSLGFTSGTYEQYF. As DNA, the CDR3 is TGTGCCAGCAGCTTAGGCTTCACTAGCGGGACCTACGAGCAGTACTTC.